This entry features one T cell receptor (beta chain) sequence. The antigen remains undetermined. Unmatched junction bases numbered 0, after V lost 1 base and J lost 6 bases. Germline V CDR1 and CDR2: SGHNT, YENEEA. The CDR3 length is 13 residues. The sample originates from a study of cytomegalovirus exposure and HLA in healthy donors. The study, taken as a whole, reports: Reports indicated that the classifier achieved high specificity and sensitivity in diagnosing cytomegalovirus status. Investigators reported approximately 150 TCR beta chains as tied to cytomegalovirus. Later analysis suggested most CMV-associated TCR beta chains were HLA-restricted. The dataset shows that most TCR sequences were rare, while some public TCRs occurred in many donors.

In the PCR, 60 Vbeta and 13 Jbeta primers were used. TCRdb's copy holds only in-frame clones and misses some; the assay was immunoSEQ multiplex PCR. The sample records approximately 170,000 clones, approximately 80% being singletons. The rearrangement links TRBV11-3 to TRBJ2-4; TRBD2 aligns across 7 bases. This sequence originates from a woman aged 40 to 50 in good health and CMV-seropositive. The sequenced material came from PBMCs. The CDR3 region has the DNA TGTGCCAGCAGCTTAGCGGGGGGAAACATTCAGTACTTC. Residues: CASSLAGGNIQYF.